Following are 32 T cell receptor beta chains from one sample sequenced in a study of technical replicates of blood from a few donors (dated by TCRdb to the late 2010s). The library was obtained by the immunoSEQ multiplex PCR assay. In its TCRdb copy, this immuneACCESS table keeps in-frame sequences only and misses some clones. Where compared with another copy, unresolved V genes explain less than half of these, and the others have no known cause. The sample yields around 93,000 clones; approximately 95% were counted once. The ten largest account for approximately 0.35% of the sample. Specimen: T cells isolated from PBMCs. The receptors were sampled from a human donor in good health.

The CDR3 DNA follows: TGTGCCAGTACTAAGAGATTAAGCACCGGGGAGCTGTTTTTT. Protein sequence: CASTKRLSTGELFF. The rearrangement joins TRBV19 to TRBJ2-2; no clear D. This CDR3 region has 14 residues. Germline CDR1 and CDR2: LNHDA and SQIVND (reference sequence). Trimming removed 7 bases at V and 4 bases at J, with 13 bases between.

The chain combines TRBV28 with TRBJ1-2; no reliable D call. The V gene's germline CDR1 is MDHEN and CDR2 SYDVKM. Trimming pared 7 bases from V and 2 bases from J, leaving 14 bases between. The CDR3 consists of 14 residues. The chain's CDR3 is CASTPQELNYGYTF. The CDR3 DNA reads as TGTGCCAGCACCCCCCAGGAATTAAACTATGGCTACACCTTC.

This chain connects TRBV6-5 to TRBJ2-3; 8 nucleotides agree with TRBD1. The length of the CDR3 is 16 residues. Germline values: CDR1 MNHEY, CDR2 SVGAGI. J lost 4 bases, V lost 0 bases, and 6 bases had no gene match. CDR3 coding DNA: TGTGCCAGCAGTTACTCGCCAGGGGGCTTGGCAGATACGCAGTATTTT. Translating it yields CASSYSPGGLADTQYF.

This clone is a singleton in its sample. The chain uses TRBV7-9 and TRBJ2-1, with 7 bases lining up with TRBD2. The CDR3 consists of 12 residues. V shed 8 bases, J shed 10 bases, and the junction held 8 bases outside the gene matches. Germline CDR1 SEHNR, CDR2 FQNEAQ (reference sequence). In DNA, the CDR3 is TGTGCCAGCGGTACGAAGGGACTAGAGCAGTTCTTC. Translated: CASGTKGLEQFF.

Only one count was recorded for this clone. The chain uses TRBV9 and TRBJ2-2; tentative D call: TRBD1 (5 bases). CDR3 length equals 14 residues. Germline V lookup: CDR1 SGDLS, CDR2 YYNGEE. The germline V and J ends were trimmed by 2 bases and 1 base, with 6 bases remaining between them. CDR3 sequence: CASSVDRNTGELFF. CDR3 nucleotides: TGTGCCAGCAGCGTCGACAGGAACACCGGGGAGCTGTTTTTT.

CDR3 nucleotides: TGTGCCAGCAGTAAGGGAGATTATCAGCCCCAGCATTTT. The encoded protein is CASSKGDYQPQHF. V is TRBV6-6 and J is TRBJ1-5; D ambiguous. V lost 5 bases, J lost 5 bases, and 10 bases lay in between. In germline, CDR1 is MNHNY, CDR2 SVGAGI (reference sequence). This CDR3 spans 13 amino acids.

The chain uses TRBV4-1 and TRBJ2-3; 8 bases map to TRBD1. V lost 5 bases, J lost 5 bases, and 12 bases stayed unmatched. The CDR3 is 16 residues long. CDR1 is MGHRA, CDR2 YSYEKL, per germline. CDR3 nucleotide sequence: TGCGCCAGCAGCGGATCCAGGGGGCGGTTGAGAGATACGCAGTATTTT. Translation gives CASSGSRGRLRDTQYF.

The count of this clone is one. The chain uses TRBV4-2 and TRBJ1-4; 7 nucleotides match TRBD1. The V and J ends lost 0 bases and 4 bases, in that order; junction bases with no gene match: 2. The CDR3 runs to 15 residues. Germline values: CDR1 LGHNA, CDR2 YNFKEQ. This CDR3 is CASSQEQGINEKLFF. CDR3 DNA sequence: TGTGCCAGCAGCCAAGAACAGGGGATTAATGAAAAACTGTTTTTT.

The chain couples TRBV7-3 to TRBJ2-5; 11 bases line up with TRBD1. V was pared by 5 bases and J by 4 bases, with 18 bases of the junction left unmatched. Germline lookup yields CDR1 SGHTA and CDR2 FQGTGA. The CDR3 covers 19 residues. The CDR3 nucleotides read TGTGCCAGCAGCCTAGATGGGACAGGGGGATATGGTGTGGCAGAGACCCAGTACTTC. Encoded protein: CASSLDGTGGYGVAETQYF.

The CDR3 nucleotides are TGTGCCAGCAGCTTAACGCGCGTCACCTACGAGCAGTACTTC. This sequence encodes CASSLTRVTYEQYF. The chain employs TRBV7-3 and TRBJ2-7; D gene ambiguous. The germline V and J ends were trimmed by 0 bases and 2 bases, with 8 bases remaining between them. There are 14 residues in the CDR3. Germline CDR1 reads SGHTA; CDR2 reads FQGTGA.

This chain joins TRBV10-2 and TRBJ2-4; 7 positions agree with TRBD2. There are 14 residues in the CDR3. The V gene's germline CDR1 is WSHSY and CDR2 SAAADI. The junction had 2 bases not matched to a gene; V was cut back by 6 bases and J by 0 bases. CDR3 loop: CASSPSGAKNIQYF. The CDR3 DNA reads as TGCGCCAGCAGCCCTAGCGGAGCCAAAAACATTCAGTACTTC.

CDR3 DNA: TGCGCCAGCAGCTTGGGTCTGGGGACTAGTGAAGAGCAGTACTTC. This gives the protein CASSLGLGTSEEQYF. This chain joins TRBV5-1 and TRBJ2-7; 8 bases line up with TRBD2. V lost 0 bases and J lost 7; bases outside the gene matches: 9. Germline CDR1 is SGHRS and CDR2 is YFSETQ. CDR3 length: 15 residues.

The chain recombines TRBV6-5 with TRBJ2-2; D not certain. CDR1 is MNHEY and CDR2 is SVGAGI in the germline V gene. This CDR3 has 16 amino acids. V dropped 0 bases and J dropped 4 bases, with 12 bases sitting between them. CDR3 DNA: TGTGCCAGCAGTTACTCGGAGAGGTTGAGCACCGGGGAGCTGTTTTTT. Amino acid sequence: CASSYSERLSTGELFF.

This clone showed up just once. The chain employs TRBV5-1 and TRBJ2-6, with 11 nucleotides matching TRBD1. The trim removed 5 bases at V and 1 base at J, leaving 5 bases unmatched. Germline CDR1 reads SGHRS; CDR2 reads YFSETQ. The CDR3 is 17 amino acids. In nucleotides, the CDR3 is TGCGCCAGCAGGTCCGGGACAGGGGGGTCTGGGGCCAACGTCCTGACTTTC. Translation gives CASRSGTGGSGANVLTF.

The CDR3 nucleotides read TGTGCCAGCAGTACGACAGGGGTAGGCTCACCCCTCCACTTT. Translating it yields CASSTTGVGSPLHF. This rearrangement joins TRBV2 to TRBJ1-6; TRBD1 aligns across 8 bases. V dropped 5 bases and J dropped 10; count of bases not matched to a gene: 7. Germline V gives CDR1 SNHLY, CDR2 FYNNEI. The CDR3 is made up of 14 amino acids.

The J gene is TRBJ1-1, the V gene TRBV2; possibly TRBD1 for D (5 bases). Trimming took off 7 bases at V and 3 bases at J, with 12 bases between the two ends. Germline lookup yields CDR1 SNHLY and CDR2 FYNNEI. The length of the CDR3 is 13 residues. In DNA, the CDR3 is TGTGCCAGCATCGCGGGGCCGGACACTGAAGCTTTCTTT. Its translation is CASIAGPDTEAFF. Drawing the rest from reference TRBV2 and TRBJ1-1, the complete variable domain is EPEVTQTPSHQVTQMGQEVILRCVPISNHLYFYWYRQILGQKVEFLVSFYNNEISEKSEIFDDQFSVERPDGSNFTLKIRSTKLEDSAMYFCASIAGPDTEAFFGQGTRLTVV.

The chain has TRBV7-8 and TRBJ2-7; 7 nucleotides line up with TRBD1. This CDR3 is built from 14 residues. J was trimmed by 4 bases and V by 0 bases; bases with no gene match: 3. Germline CDR1 SGHVS, CDR2 FQNEAQ. The DNA for the CDR3 is TGTGCCAGCAGCTTAGCCGGGACAGCTTACGAGCAGTACTTC. This sequence encodes CASSLAGTAYEQYF.

The V call is TRBV29-1, the J call TRBJ1-2; TRBD1 matches 7 bases. The CDR3 sequence is 12 residues long. The junction had 6 bases not matched to a gene; V was cut back by 0 bases and J by 11 bases. Germline CDR1 SQVTM, CDR2 ANQGSEA. The CDR3 region has the DNA TGCAGCGTTGAAGATCGACAGGGATCATACACCTTC. Protein sequence: CSVEDRQGSYTF.

The rearrangement links TRBV6-7 to TRBJ2-1; D possibly corresponds to TRBD1 (5 bases). TRBV6-7 is identified as an open reading frame with a role that is uncertain. V gave up 4 bases and J gave up 0 bases, with 16 bases separating them. The CDR3 spans 17 residues. The CDR3 spells CASSCIPDSSSYNEQFF. For the CDR3, the DNA is TGTGCCAGCAGTTGCATCCCCGACAGTAGCTCCTACAATGAGCAGTTCTTC.

V and J are TRBV13 and TRBJ2-1; weak D call: TRBD2 (7 bases). The V end lost 0 bases, the J end lost 2 bases, and 14 bases lay between the germline ends. The CDR3 contains 17 residues. Germline loops: CDR1 PRHDT, CDR2 FYEKMQ (reference sequence). CDR3 DNA sequence: TGTGCCAGCAGCTTAGGGGGACGGGGGGCTACCTACAATGAGCAGTTCTTC. This translates into CASSLGGRGATYNEQFF.

This chain joins TRBV14 and TRBJ2-1, with TRBD2 matching over 11 bases. V trimming: 2 bases; J trimming: 2 bases; junction bases outside the gene matches: 5. Germline lookup yields CDR1 SGHDN and CDR2 FVKESK. This CDR3 region has 17 residues. CDR3 in DNA: TGTGCCAGCAGCCAACTAGCGGGAGGTTATACCTACAATGAGCAGTTCTTC. Encoded protein: CASSQLAGGYTYNEQFF.

This chain joins TRBV13 and TRBJ1-2; D might be TRBD1 (5 bases). CDR3 size: 12 residues. Germline values: CDR1 PRHDT, CDR2 FYEKMQ (reference sequence). V lost 3 bases and J 8 bases, leaving 10 bases between the germline ends. CDR3 sequence: CASSFRRDGYTF. CDR3 bases: TGTGCCAGCAGCTTCAGGAGGGACGGCTACACCTTC. Drawing the rest from reference TRBV13 and TRBJ1-2, the complete variable domain is AAGVIQSPRHLIKEKRETATLKCYPIPRHDTVYWYQQGPGQDPQFLISFYEKMQSDKGSIPDRFSAQQFSDYHSELNMSSLELGDSALYFCASSFRRDGYTFGSGTRLTVV.

The chain uses TRBV27 and TRBJ2-1; the match to TRBD2 covers 12 bases. This CDR3 comprises 15 residues. Germline CDR1 MNHEY, CDR2 SMNVEV (reference sequence). Losses at the gene ends were 3 bases for V and 6 bases for J; bases not matched to a gene: 3. DNA of the CDR3: TGTGCCAGCAGTTTTCTAGCGGGAGGGCTCAATGAGCAGTTCTTC. Translated: CASSFLAGGLNEQFF.

This chain connects TRBV6-5 to TRBJ1-4; maybe TRBD1 (5 bases). The V end was cut by 6 bases, the J end by 5 bases, with 13 bases between. The germline V gene encodes CDR1 MNHEY and CDR2 SVGAGI. The CDR3 extends over 14 amino acids. For the CDR3, the DNA is TGTGCCAGCAGCCAGAGAAGGGGCAATGAAAAACTGTTTTTT. Encoded protein: CASSQRRGNEKLFF.

Remarks on this clone: The sample has other DNA sequences that encode this CDR3 too. The chain uses TRBV5-1 and TRBJ2-5; TRBD2 aligns across 8 bases. V lost 6 bases to trimming and J lost 5 bases; unmatched junction nucleotides: 15. Germline lookup yields CDR1 SGHRS and CDR2 YFSETQ. The CDR3 length is 16 residues. CDR3 in DNA: TGCGCCAGCACCCCGCTGCAGACCAGCGGGAGCGAGACCCAGTACTTC. It codes for CASTPLQTSGSETQYF.

This clone was seen only once. This chain links TRBV7-3 with TRBJ2-3, with 10 nucleotides matching TRBD2. The junction had 6 bases not matched to a gene; V was cut back by 5 bases and J by 1 base. CDR3 length: 16 amino acids. The germline gives CDR1 SGHTA, CDR2 FQGTGA. The CDR3 is CASSRSGTSGTDTQYF. The CDR3 nucleotides are TGTGCCAGCAGCCGCTCGGGGACTAGCGGCACAGATACGCAGTATTTT.

The genes are TRBV5-6 and TRBJ2-7; TRBD2 matches 14 bases. The V segment lost 2 bases and the J segment 4 bases; nucleotides outside the gene matches: 5. The length of the CDR3 is 16 residues. Germline loops: CDR1 SGHDT, CDR2 YYEEEE. CDR3 loop: CASSFTGTSGRYEQYF. CDR3 bases: TGTGCCAGCAGCTTCACCGGGACTAGCGGGAGATACGAGCAGTACTTC.

The V and J genes are TRBV5-4 and TRBJ1-3, with D possibly matching TRBD1 (5 bases). The CDR3 is made up of 14 amino acids. The germline CDR1 and CDR2 sequences are SGHNT and YYREEE (reference sequence). Trimming pared 5 bases from V and 0 bases from J, leaving 9 bases between. The DNA for the CDR3 is TGTGCCAGCAGATCGACAGACTCTGGAAACACCATATATTTT. Protein: CASRSTDSGNTIYF.

The sample holds one count of this clone. The chain couples TRBV5-1 to TRBJ1-4; D gene ambiguous. Trimming took off 1 base at V and 4 bases at J, with 11 bases between the two ends. CDR1 and CDR2 from the germline V gene are SGHRS and YFSETQ. The length of the CDR3 is 15 residues. The DNA for the CDR3 is TGCGCCAGCAGCTTGTTTGCGGGGAGTAATGAAAAACTGTTTTTT. Its translation is CASSLFAGSNEKLFF. Together with reference TRBV5-1 and TRBJ1-4, the CDR3 gives the full variable domain: KAGVTQTPRYLIKTRGQQVTLSCSPISGHRSVSWYQQTPGQGLQFLFEYFSETQRNKGNFPGRFSGRQFSNSRSEMNVSTLELGDSALYLCASSLFAGSNEKLFFGSGTQLSVL.

The chain recombines TRBV29-1 with TRBJ2-5; possibly TRBD1 for D (6 bases). Trimming stripped 6 bases from V and 4 bases from J, with 12 bases between. Germline V CDR1 and CDR2: SQVTM, ANQGSEA. This CDR3 contains 12 residues. The CDR3 here is CSVDRPRETQYF. The CDR3 DNA sequence: TGCAGCGTCGACAGGCCGCGAGAGACCCAGTACTTC. Full variable domain (outside the CDR3, taken from reference TRBV29-1 and TRBJ2-5): SAVISQKPSRDICQRGTSLTIQCQVDSQVTMMFWYRQQPGQSLTLIATANQGSEATYESGFVIDKFPISRPNLTFSTLTVSNMSPEDSSIYLCSVDRPRETQYFGPGTRLLVL.

This rearrangement joins TRBV18 to TRBJ2-2; D is perhaps TRBD2 (6 bases). This CDR3 spans 16 amino acids. V lost 4 bases to trimming and J lost 0 bases, with 12 bases between them. CDR1 and CDR2 (germline): KGHSH, LQKENI. CDR3 protein: CASSLLAGTNTGELFF. The DNA of the CDR3 is TGTGCCAGCTCACTACTAGCCGGGACGAACACCGGGGAGCTGTTTTTT.

This clone appeared a few times. The V call is TRBV4-1, the J call TRBJ1-1; D uncertain. Germline V gene data show CDR1 as MGHRA and CDR2 as YSYEKL. This CDR3 spans 15 amino acids. Trimming cost V 0 bases and J 4 bases, with 12 bases left between them. CDR3 DNA sequence: TGCGCCAGCAGCCAAGATCCGGGTCGGGGCACTGAAGCTTTCTTT. Residues: CASSQDPGRGTEAFF.